What follows is one T cell receptor beta chain and its context. No antigen is known for it. This CDR3 comprises 17 residues. V dropped 0 bases and J dropped 3; count of bases not matched to a gene: 10. The germline CDR1 and CDR2 sequences are LGHNA and YSLEER. Cultured CD4+ T cell DNA was sequenced using the Oncomine TCR Beta short-read assay. Each CDR3 protein is one row after TCRdb ran MiXCR on the PCR reads. This table has more than 8,000 distinct CDR3 sequences, roughly 26% appearing once. Indicated treatment: roughly ten-day PBMC culture with coronavirus spike peptide pools or control peptides (ViraFEST assay). IL-2 (around 9.8 IU/ml) and peptide pools (about 9 ug/ml) were added to cultures of approximately 2 million PBMCs per well. The data belong to a study of vaccination and CD4 T cells after COVID-19. Overall study context: Each participant was administered two doses of a vaccine, which was either BNT162b2 or mRNA-1273. The post-COVID sampling time was a median roughly 100 days after diagnosis, ranging from 35 to 161.

Study observations and caveats: Investigators enrolled relatively few convalescent patients and included no early post-infection timepoints.

The chain has TRBV4-3 and TRBJ2-5; 7 positions match TRBD1. The TCR sequence derives from a human donor who had recovered from COVID-19. Here the sequenced sample was CD4+ T cells from blood, cultured in vitro, taken after SARS-CoV-2 vaccination. The CDR3 DNA follows: TGCGCCAGCAGCCAAGAGAGACAGGGATGGAGAAAAGAGACCCAGTACTTC. Its translation: CASSQERQGWRKETQYF.